This record looks at one T cell receptor beta chain sequence and its context. Its cognate antigen is unknown. The data were obtained in a study of vaccination and CD4 T cells after COVID-19. Study background: Each post-COVID sample was drawn after diagnosis, and the median interval was roughly 100 days (range 35 to 161). Broader study findings: It was found that, in convalescent patients, 304 of 307 vaccine-specific clones were spike mono-reactive.

This sample's treatment: 10-day PBMC culture with coronavirus spike peptide pools or control peptides (ViraFEST assay). The Oncomine TCR Beta short-read assay sequenced DNA from cultured CD4+ T cells. A single record per CDR3 protein comes from TCRdb applying MiXCR to the PCR reads. The sample lists around 20,000 distinct CDR3 sequences; roughly two fifths were seen once. This TCR was sampled from a human donor who had recovered from COVID-19. The input for sequencing was CD4+ T cells from blood, cultured in vitro, taken before SARS-CoV-2 vaccination.

This CDR3 is CASRTGWNTEAFF. As DNA, the CDR3 is TGTGCCAGTAGGACAGGGTGGAACACTGAAGCTTTCTTT. This rearrangement joins TRBV19 to TRBJ1-1, with 7 bases lining up with TRBD1. There are 13 residues in the CDR3. J lost 1 base, V lost 6 bases, and 2 bases had no gene match. From germline, CDR1 is LNHDA and CDR2 SQIVND (reference sequence). The full variable domain, in which reference TRBV19 and TRBJ1-1 provide the parts outside the CDR3, is DGGITQSPKYLFRKEGQNVTLSCEQNLNHDAMYWYRQDPGQGLRLIYYSQIVNDFQKGDIAEGYSVSREKKESFPLTVTSAQKNPTAFYLCASRTGWNTEAFFGQGTRLTVV.